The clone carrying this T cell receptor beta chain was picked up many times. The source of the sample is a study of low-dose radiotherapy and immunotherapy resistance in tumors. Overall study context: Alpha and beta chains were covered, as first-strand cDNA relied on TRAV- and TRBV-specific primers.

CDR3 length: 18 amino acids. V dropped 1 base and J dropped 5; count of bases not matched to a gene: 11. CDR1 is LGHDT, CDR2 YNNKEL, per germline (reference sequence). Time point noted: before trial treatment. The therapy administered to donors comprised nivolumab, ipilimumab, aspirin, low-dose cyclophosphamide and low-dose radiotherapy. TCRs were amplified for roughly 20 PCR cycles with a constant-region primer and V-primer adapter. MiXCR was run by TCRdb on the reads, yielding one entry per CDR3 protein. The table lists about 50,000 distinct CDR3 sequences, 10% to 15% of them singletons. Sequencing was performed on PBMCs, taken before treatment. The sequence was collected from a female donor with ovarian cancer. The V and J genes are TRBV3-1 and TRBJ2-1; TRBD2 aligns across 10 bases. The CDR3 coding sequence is TGTGCCAGCAGCCAAGGGGCCCCTAGCGGGAGCTGGAACAATGAGCAGTTCTTC. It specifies CASSQGAPSGSWNNEQFF.